The clone carrying this TCR beta chain appeared a few times. The antigen is not known. The CDR3 loop spans 16 amino acids. Trimming left V 1 base short and J 5 bases short, with 15 bases between. Germline assignment: CDR1 SGHAT and CDR2 FQNNGV. These data come from a study of T cell repertoires in cytomegalovirus infection. Notes on the study in general: The ex vivo response was dominated by HLA-C-restricted CMV-specific TCR beta clonotypes. Pooled public TCR beta family frequency picked out CMV carriers with the relevant HLA.

Each CDR3 protein gets one entry after TCRdb re-called the reads with MiXCR. The repertoire holds around 260,000 distinct CDR3 sequences, with about 23% as singletons. Source material: PBMCs. The chain carries TRBV11-2 and TRBJ2-1; TRBD2 is a possible D gene (6 bases). The clonotype originates from a human donor in good health (CMV status not recorded). Some clones in this sample may be carry-over from other donors' samples. The DNA of the CDR3 is TGTGCCAGCAGCTTAGGGGGCCGGGAGTGGGACAATGAGCAGTTCTTC. Protein sequence: CASSLGGREWDNEQFF.